This TCR beta chain is drawn from a study of blood T cell repertoires in COVID-19. Study-level information: Acute and convalescent COVID-19 samples came from the United States, Italy and Spain.

Original processing methods: Amplified reference gene primers provided the basis for estimating nucleated cell counts. The assay was immunoSEQ multiplex PCR, and TCRdb's table has in-frame clones only and misses some. The V and J calls and the clone size are those of that table, but D and trimming were determined from the DNA. Among tens of thousands of clones listed, about 84% were seen once. The V end lost 5 bases, the J end lost 4 bases, and 11 bases lay between the germline ends. CDR1 is LGHNA and CDR2 is YSLEER in the germline V gene. The length of the CDR3 is 14 residues. Sequencing input: peripheral blood. This clonotype was sampled from a man in his forties or fifties with COVID-19, enrolled during active disease. This rearrangement joins TRBV4-3 to TRBJ2-2, with D possibly being TRBD1 (6 bases). The DNA for the CDR3 is TGCGCCAGCAGCTTATCACAGGGCACCGGGGAGCTGTTTTTT. This gives the protein CASSLSQGTGELFF.